Listed below are T cell receptor beta chains from one sample, sequenced in a study of T cell repertoires in cytomegalovirus infection. These receptors' targets are unknown. TCRdb recomputed calls from the reads with MiXCR, one row per CDR3 protein. This table has 550,000 to 700,000 distinct CDR3 sequences, over 35% appearing once. The starting material was cultured PBMCs, obtained from culture after CMV antigen stimulation. The receptors here all came from a human donor in good health (CMV status not recorded). Some clones in this sample may be carry-over from other donors' samples. CDR3s include the opening cysteine and the closing phenylalanine or tryptophan. Fields, in order: D gene, J gene, V gene, clone size, CDR3 DNA, CDR3 protein. A D gene is named only where the DNA matches it firmly. The listing skips clone size in some rows; elsewhere it reads once, few, many or a size class.

NA	TRBJ1-1	TRBV7-2	few	TGTGCCAGCAGCCAGTCGACTTATCGCGCTTTCTTT	CASSQSTYRAFF
NA	TRBJ2-7	TRBV6-9	NA	TGTGCCAGCAGTTATCGTAGGGGATTAAATGGTTACGAGCAGTACTTC	CASSYRRGLNGYEQYF
NA	TRBJ2-5	TRBV7-2	many	TGTGCCAGCAGCTTCGACAGACAAGAGACCCAGTACTTC	CASSFDRQETQYF
NA	TRBJ1-2	TRBV7-2	many	TGTGCCAGCAGCGGAAACGGAGAACGGGGCTACACCTTC	CASSGNGERGYTF
NA	TRBJ2-1	TRBV7-2	once	TGTGCCAGCAGCTCCCGGGAAGGCGGGCAGTTCTTC	CASSSREGGQFF
TRBD1	TRBJ1-1	TRBV27	NA	TGTGCCAGCAGTCAGAGACAGGGTCGGGAAGCTTTCTTT	CASSQRQGREAFF
NA	TRBJ1-2	TRBV7-2	NA	TGTGCCAGCAGCTTCACGTTCGACCGGGATTATGGCCACACCTTC	CASSFTFDRDYGHTF
NA	TRBJ1-6	TRBV7-6	NA	TGTGCCAGCAGCCTAGACAGCATCAATTCACCCCTCCACTTT	CASSLDSINSPLHF
TRBD2	TRBJ2-1	TRBV28	NA	TGTGCCAGCAGATCCGGGACTAGCTCCTTCTTC	CASRSGTSSFF
NA	TRBJ2-4	TRBV4-1	NA	TGCGCCAGCAGCCTAACGACGCTAGCCAAAAACATTCAGTACTTC	CASSLTTLAKNIQYF
TRBD2	TRBJ2-2	TRBV7-2	few	TGTGCCAGCAGCTTTTGGGCTAGCGGGTACGGGGGGAGGGCCGGGGAGCTGTTTTTT	CASSFWASGYGGRAGELFF
NA	TRBJ2-2	TRBV20-1	NA	TGCAGTGCTAGAGATGTATCGTCGGGAACAACCGGGGAGCTGTTTTTT	CSARDVSSGTTGELFF
TRBD1	TRBJ2-7	TRBV6-6	NA	TGTGCCAGCGCGACCGGACAGGGGGCCTACGAGCAGTACTTC	CASATGQGAYEQYF
NA	TRBJ2-3	TRBV6-2/TRBV6-3	few	TGTGCCAGTGGACGTGGTGCAACGCAGTATTTT	CASGRGATQYF
TRBD2	TRBJ2-5	TRBV11-2	many	TGTGCCAGCAGCTCGCCGGCGGGAGGAGGGGAGACCCAGTACTTC	CASSSPAGGGETQYF
TRBD2	TRBJ2-7	TRBV19	few	TGTGCCAGTAGTATTGGTTGGGGACTAGCATCCTACGAGCAGTACTTC	CASSIGWGLASYEQYF
NA	TRBJ1-5	TRBV12-3/TRBV12-4	few	TGTGCCAGCAGTTTTTCAGGGGTTCAGCCCCAGCATTTT	CASSFSGVQPQHF
TRBD1	TRBJ2-5	TRBV7-2	NA	TGTGCCAGCAGACTCCGGGACAGGGATGGCGAGACCCAGTACTTC	CASRLRDRDGETQYF
TRBD2	TRBJ2-7	TRBV19	NA	TGTGCCACCAGAAGGCGGACTAGTAGTTACGAGCAGTACTTC	CATRRRTSSYEQYF
NA	TRBJ2-1	TRBV24-1	few	TGTGCCGCTCAGGGGGGGAGCTCCTACAATGAGCAGTTCTTC	CAAQGGSSYNEQFF
NA	TRBJ1-5	TRBV28	NA	TGTGCCAGCAGTTTCCGGGCCACGCTTAGCAATCAGCCCCAGCATTTT	CASSFRATLSNQPQHF
TRBD2	TRBJ2-7	TRBV20-1	NA	TGCAGTGCTCGGGAGCGGGGGGGCTCCTACGAGCAGTACTTC	CSARERGGSYEQYF
NA	TRBJ2-1	TRBV11-2	few	TGTGCCAGCAGCTTACGCGGGATTTCCTACAATGAGCAGTTCTTC	CASSLRGISYNEQFF
TRBD2	TRBJ2-1	TRBV20-1	NA	TGCAGCATGGTAGCGGGGGTCTACAATGAGCAGTTCTTC	CSMVAGVYNEQFF
TRBD2	TRBJ2-7	TRBV6-1	NA	TGTGCCAGCAGTGGTCGGGGGGACCCCTACGAGCAGTACTTC	CASSGRGDPYEQYF
NA	TRBJ1-5	TRBV6-2/TRBV6-3	few	TGTGCCAGCAGGCGTAGGGGGACAAATCAGCCCCAGCATTTT	CASRRRGTNQPQHF
NA	TRBJ2-5	TRBV15	NA	TGTGCCACCAGCAGAGATCATCGGCTTCCACAGGGAGAGACCCAGTACTTC	CATSRDHRLPQGETQYF
NA	TRBJ2-1	TRBV6-2/TRBV6-3	NA	TGTGCCAGCAGCAACCCGGGCCCTAGCACTGAGCAGTTCTTC	CASSNPGPSTEQFF
NA	TRBJ2-7	TRBV11-2	NA	TGTGCCAGCAGCTGGGATGTACTAGGCCCGGGGGAGTACTTC	CASSWDVLGPGEYF
TRBD2	TRBJ2-3	TRBV4-1	NA	TGCGCCAGCAGCCAAGATCCGGGGGAGGGAGAGGATACGCAGTATTTT	CASSQDPGEGEDTQYF
TRBD1	TRBJ2-7	TRBV7-9	NA	TGTGCCAGCAGCTCGAACCACCGGGACAGCCACTACGAGCAGTACTTC	CASSSNHRDSHYEQYF
NA	TRBJ1-3	TRBV20-1	NA	TGCAGTGCCCACCGACAGGTGAATTCTGGAAACACCATATATTTT	CSAHRQVNSGNTIYF
NA	TRBJ2-7	TRBV12-3/TRBV12-4	NA	TGTGCCAGCAGTTTAGGGGACTGGTACGAGCAGTACTTC	CASSLGDWYEQYF
NA	TRBJ2-3	TRBV27	NA	TGTGCCAGCAGTTACCTCCCCCTGGGGGAACAATCGGATTGGCATCACCACACAGATACGCAGTATTTT	CASSYLPLGEQSDWHHHTDTQYF
NA	TRBJ2-7	TRBV4-3	few	TGCGCCAGCAGCCACTCAAAGGGGGACTACGAGCAGTACTTC	CASSHSKGDYEQYF
NA	TRBJ2-7	TRBV6-2/TRBV6-3	NA	TGTGCCAGCAGTAGGCCCCCGGGACTCCAAGCCGGGAAGCAGTACTTC	CASSRPPGLQAGKQYF
TRBD1	TRBJ1-4	TRBV12-3/TRBV12-4	many	TGTGCCAGCAGTCTACGGGACAGGGGTGAAAAACTGTTTTTT	CASSLRDRGEKLFF
NA	TRBJ2-7	TRBV2	NA	TGTGCCAGCAGGGGACGGAGTAGCTACGAGCAGTACTTC	CASRGRSSYEQYF
NA	TRBJ1-6	TRBV2	NA	TGTGCCAGCATTGGGGATTTATCTAATTCACCCCTCCACTTT	CASIGDLSNSPLHF
NA	TRBJ1-4	TRBV5-1	once	TGCGCCAGTGCGACGGGGGACCCAACTAATGAAAAACTGTTTTTT	CASATGDPTNEKLFF
NA	TRBJ1-4	TRBV7-4	few	TGTGCCAGCAGCCAGACGAAGGAAAAACTGTTTTTT	CASSQTKEKLFF
NA	TRBJ1-4	TRBV5-5	many	TGTGCCAGCAGCTTGGGGACTGCAACTAATGAAAAACTGTTTTTT	CASSLGTATNEKLFF
NA	TRBJ2-7	TRBV6-5	NA	TGTGCCAGCAGTTCAACACCCACGGGACGGACCTCGCAGTACTTC	CASSSTPTGRTSQYF
NA	TRBJ1-2	TRBV7-3	NA	TGTGCCAGCAGGGGAACCGACAGGTATGGCTACACCTTC	CASRGTDRYGYTF
NA	TRBJ2-1	TRBV7-2	many	TGTGCCAGCAGCTTGGCGGGGATCTACAATGAGCAGTTCTTC	CASSLAGIYNEQFF
NA	TRBJ1-1	TRBV4-3	once	TGCGCCAGCAGCCTGGCCCCAGGGGCGGAGGCTCTTAACACTGAAGCTTTCTTT	CASSLAPGAEALNTEAFF
TRBD2	TRBJ2-1	TRBV10-3	NA	TGTGCCATCGCCCTCGGACTAGACCCCAATGAGCAGTTCTTC	CAIALGLDPNEQFF
NA	TRBJ1-4	TRBV27	few	TGTGCCAGCAGATCGTTTCGGGGCTCGAATGAAAAACTGTTTTTT	CASRSFRGSNEKLFF
NA	TRBJ2-5	TRBV11-1	NA	TGTGCCAGCAGCTCCTCCCCCGAAGAGACCCAGTACTTC	CASSSSPEETQYF